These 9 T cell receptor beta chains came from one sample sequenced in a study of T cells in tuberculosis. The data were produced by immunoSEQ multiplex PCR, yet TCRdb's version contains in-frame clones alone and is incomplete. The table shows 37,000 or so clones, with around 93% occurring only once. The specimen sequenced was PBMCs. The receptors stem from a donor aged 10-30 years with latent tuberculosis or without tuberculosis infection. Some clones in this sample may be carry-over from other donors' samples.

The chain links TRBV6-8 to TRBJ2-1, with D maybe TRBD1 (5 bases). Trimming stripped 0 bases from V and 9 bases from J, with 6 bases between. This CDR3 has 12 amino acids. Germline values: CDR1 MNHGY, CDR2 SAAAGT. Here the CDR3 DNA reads TGTGCCAGCAGTTACTCTAGGGGTGAGCAGTTCTTC. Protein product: CASSYSRGEQFF.

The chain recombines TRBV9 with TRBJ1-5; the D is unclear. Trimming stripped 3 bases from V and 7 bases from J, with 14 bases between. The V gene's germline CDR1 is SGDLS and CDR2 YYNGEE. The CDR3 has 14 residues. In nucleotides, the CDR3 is TGTGCCAGCAGCGCACTAGGGAGTGGCCAGCCCCAGCATTTT. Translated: CASSALGSGQPQHF.

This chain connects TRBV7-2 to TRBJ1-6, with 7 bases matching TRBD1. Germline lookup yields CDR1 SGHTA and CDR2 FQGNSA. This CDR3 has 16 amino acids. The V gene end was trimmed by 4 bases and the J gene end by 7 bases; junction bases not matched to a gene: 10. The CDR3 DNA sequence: TGTGCCAGCAGCTCAGGGGCACAGGGGTTAAATTCACCCCTCCACTTT. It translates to CASSSGAQGLNSPLHF.

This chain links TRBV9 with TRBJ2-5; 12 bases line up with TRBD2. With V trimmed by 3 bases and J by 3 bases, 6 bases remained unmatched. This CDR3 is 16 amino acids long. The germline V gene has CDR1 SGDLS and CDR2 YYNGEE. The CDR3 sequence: CASSELLAGGKETQYF. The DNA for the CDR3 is TGTGCCAGCAGCGAGTTACTAGCGGGGGGAAAAGAGACCCAGTACTTC. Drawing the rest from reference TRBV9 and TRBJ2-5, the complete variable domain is DSGVTQTPKHLITATGQRVTLRCSPRSGDLSVYWYQQSLDQGLQFLIQYYNGEERAKGNILERFSAQQFPDLHSELNLSSLELGDSALYFCASSELLAGGKETQYFGPGTRLLVL.

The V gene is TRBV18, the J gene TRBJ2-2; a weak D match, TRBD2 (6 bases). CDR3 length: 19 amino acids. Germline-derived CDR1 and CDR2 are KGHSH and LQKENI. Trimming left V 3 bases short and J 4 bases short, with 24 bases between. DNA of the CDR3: TGTGCCAGCTCACCGGAATCCACGACCCAGGGAGGTCCCACCGGGGAGCTGTTTTTT. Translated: CASSPESTTQGGPTGELFF.

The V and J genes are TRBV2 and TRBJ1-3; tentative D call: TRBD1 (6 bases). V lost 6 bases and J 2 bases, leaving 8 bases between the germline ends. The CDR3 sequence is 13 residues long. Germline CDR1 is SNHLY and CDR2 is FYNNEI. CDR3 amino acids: CASRNRAGNTIYF. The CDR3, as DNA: TGTGCCAGCAGAAACAGGGCTGGAAACACCATATATTTT.

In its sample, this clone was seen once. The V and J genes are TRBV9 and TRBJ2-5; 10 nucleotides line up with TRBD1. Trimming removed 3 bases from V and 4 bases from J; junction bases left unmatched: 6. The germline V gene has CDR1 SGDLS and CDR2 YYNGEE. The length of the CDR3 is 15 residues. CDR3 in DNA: TGTGCCAGCAGCGAGGGGGACAGGGGACGAGAGACCCAGTACTTC. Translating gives CASSEGDRGRETQYF.

The CDR3 protein is CASSIGQDTEAFF. Here the CDR3 DNA reads TGTGCCAGTAGTATCGGACAGGACACTGAAGCTTTCTTT. J is TRBJ1-1 and V is TRBV19; 7 nucleotides agree with TRBD1. Trimming removed 3 bases from V and 3 bases from J; junction bases left unmatched: 1. Germline values: CDR1 LNHDA, CDR2 SQIVND (reference sequence). There are 13 residues in the CDR3.

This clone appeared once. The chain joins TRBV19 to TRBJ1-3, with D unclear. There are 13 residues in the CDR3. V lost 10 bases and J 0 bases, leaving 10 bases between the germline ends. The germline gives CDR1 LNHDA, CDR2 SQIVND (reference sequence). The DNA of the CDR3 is TGTGCCACCGCGCCCACCTCTGGAAACACCATATATTTT. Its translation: CATAPTSGNTIYF.